The T cell receptor (beta chain) described here comes from a study of shared T cell receptors in the human thymus. In its sample, this clone was seen once. Clones were sequenced by immunoSEQ multiplex PCR, and TCRdb holds only the in-frame ones, with some missing. The profile shows roughly 560,000 clones, approximately 80% of them singletons. Germline CDR1 reads SQVTM; CDR2 reads ANQGSEA. V lost 3 bases and J 4 bases, leaving 13 bases between the germline ends. The CDR3 consists of 14 residues. The data were also submitted as part of a second study, on human thymus T cells.

Sequencing used thymocytes. This clonotype originated in a boy less than two years old with a congenital heart defect. The J gene is TRBJ2-1, the V gene TRBV29-1; possibly TRBD2 for D (7 bases). The CDR3 nucleotides read TGCAGCGTTGACGGGGGGCGGACGTACAATGAGCAGTTCTTC. Amino acid sequence: CSVDGGRTYNEQFF.